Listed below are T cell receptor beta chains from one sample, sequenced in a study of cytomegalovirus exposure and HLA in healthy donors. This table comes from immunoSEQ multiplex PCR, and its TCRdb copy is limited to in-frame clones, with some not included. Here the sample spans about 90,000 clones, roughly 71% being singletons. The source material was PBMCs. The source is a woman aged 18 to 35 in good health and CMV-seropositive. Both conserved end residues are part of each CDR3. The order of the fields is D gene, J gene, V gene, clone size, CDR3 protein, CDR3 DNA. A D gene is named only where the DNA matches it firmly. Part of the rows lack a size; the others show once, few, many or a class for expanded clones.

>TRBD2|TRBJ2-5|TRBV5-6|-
CASSLFVAGGETQYF
TGTGCCAGCAGCTTGTTTGTGGCGGGAGGGGAGACCCAGTACTTC
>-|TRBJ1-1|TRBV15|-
CATSFGGDTEAFF
TGTGCCACCAGCTTCGGGGGGGACACTGAAGCTTTCTTT
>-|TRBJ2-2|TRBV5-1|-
CASSSLGQGNTGELFF
TGCGCCAGCAGTTCCCTGGGGCAGGGGAACACCGGGGAGCTGTTTTTT
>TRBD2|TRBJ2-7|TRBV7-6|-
CASSVDSGRNWGEQYF
TGTGCCAGCAGCGTAGATAGCGGGAGGAATTGGGGCGAGCAGTACTTC
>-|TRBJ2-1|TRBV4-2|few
CASSLAAGANEQFF
TGTGCCAGCAGCTTAGCGGCCGGCGCCAATGAGCAGTTCTTC
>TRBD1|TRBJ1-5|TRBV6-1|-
CASSEMTGVDQPQHF
TGTGCCAGCAGTGAAATGACAGGGGTCGACCAGCCCCAGCATTTT
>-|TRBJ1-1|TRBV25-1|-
CASSDPQGFTEAFF
TGTGCCAGCAGTGATCCCCAGGGGTTCACTGAAGCTTTCTTT
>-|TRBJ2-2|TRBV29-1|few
CSVQQRLGGGELFF
TGCAGCGTTCAACAGCGACTTGGAGGCGGGGAGCTGTTTTTT
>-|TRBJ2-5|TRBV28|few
CASSFGETQYF
TGTGCCAGCAGTTTCGGGGAGACCCAGTACTTC
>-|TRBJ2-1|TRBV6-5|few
CASRETGRYNEQFF
TGTGCCAGTAGAGAAACGGGTCGTTACAATGAGCAGTTCTTC
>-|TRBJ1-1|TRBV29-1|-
CSVEEWVPGTEAFF
TGCAGCGTTGAAGAGTGGGTTCCGGGCACTGAAGCTTTCTTT
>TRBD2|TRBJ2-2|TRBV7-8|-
CASSLALRLAGVETGELFF
TGTGCCAGCAGCTTAGCGCTGAGACTAGCGGGAGTGGAGACCGGGGAGCTGTTTTTT
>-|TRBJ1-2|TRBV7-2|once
CASSPRTDGYTF
TGTGCCAGCAGCCCGCGGACAGATGGCTACACCTTC
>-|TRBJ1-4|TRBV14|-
CASSQDLGGPVNEKLFF
TGTGCCAGCAGCCAAGACCTGGGGGGACCGGTTAATGAAAAACTGTTTTTT
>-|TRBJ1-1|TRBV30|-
CAWSVGGASETEAFF
TGTGCCTGGAGTGTAGGGGGGGCTTCTGAGACTGAAGCTTTCTTT
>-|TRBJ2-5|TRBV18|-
CASSPPSEETQYF
TGTGCCAGCTCACCACCATCGGAGGAGACCCAGTACTTC
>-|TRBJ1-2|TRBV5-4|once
CASSPTGFPGYTF
TGTGCCAGCAGTCCAACAGGGTTCCCTGGCTACACCTTC
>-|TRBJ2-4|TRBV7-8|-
CASSLGLGAKNIQYF
TGTGCCAGCAGCTTAGGGCTTGGAGCCAAAAACATTCAGTACTTC
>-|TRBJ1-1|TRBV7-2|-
CASSFRGNTEAFF
TGTGCCAGCAGCTTCCGGGGGAACACTGAAGCTTTCTTT
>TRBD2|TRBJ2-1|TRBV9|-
CASSPLAGGPNEQFF
TGTGCCAGCAGCCCACTAGCGGGGGGTCCGAATGAGCAGTTCTTC
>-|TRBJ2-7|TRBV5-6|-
CASSPGVVRNEQYF
TGTGCCAGCAGCCCCGGGGTCGTGAGGAACGAGCAGTACTTC
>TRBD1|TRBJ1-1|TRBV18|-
CASSTGAATEAFF
TGTGCCAGCTCTACAGGGGCCGCGACTGAAGCTTTCTTT
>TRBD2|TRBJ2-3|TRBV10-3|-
CAISEELAGSTDTQYF
TGTGCCATCAGTGAGGAACTAGCGGGAAGCACAGATACGCAGTATTTT
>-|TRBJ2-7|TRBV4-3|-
CASSPSRGYEQYF
TGCGCCAGCAGCCCGTCCCGGGGCTACGAGCAGTACTTC
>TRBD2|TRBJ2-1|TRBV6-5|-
CASSYSASGRAEQFF
TGTGCCAGCAGTTACTCGGCTAGCGGGAGGGCCGAGCAGTTCTTC
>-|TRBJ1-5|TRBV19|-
CASSEVLIDQPQHF
TGTGCCAGTAGTGAGGTGTTGATAGATCAGCCCCAGCATTTT
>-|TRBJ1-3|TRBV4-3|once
CASSQVGGSLGNTIYF
TGCGCCAGCAGCCAAGTCGGCGGCTCCCTGGGAAACACCATATATTTT
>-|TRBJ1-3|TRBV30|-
CAWTMAGINTIYF
TGTGCCTGGACCATGGCAGGGATTAACACCATATATTTT
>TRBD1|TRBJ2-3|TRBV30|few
CAGTQGSTDTQYF
TGTGCCGGGACACAGGGGAGCACAGATACGCAGTATTTT
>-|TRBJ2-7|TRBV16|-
CASSQSAGSYEQYF
TGTGCCAGCAGCCAATCGGCGGGAAGCTACGAGCAGTACTTC
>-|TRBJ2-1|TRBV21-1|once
CASSPGSEQFF
TGTGCCAGCAGCCCTGGCAGTGAGCAGTTCTTC
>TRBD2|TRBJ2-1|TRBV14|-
CASSRGTSGRFNEQFF
TGTGCCAGCAGCCGCGGGACTAGCGGGAGGTTTAATGAGCAGTTCTTC
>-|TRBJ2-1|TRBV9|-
CASSAAPGGREQFF
TGTGCCAGCAGCGCCGCCCCTGGGGGCCGTGAGCAGTTCTTC
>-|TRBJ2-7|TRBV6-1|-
CASSERGASSYEQYF
TGTGCCAGCAGTGAACGCGGGGCTTCCTCCTACGAGCAGTACTTC
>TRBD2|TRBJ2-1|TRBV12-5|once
CASGFTSGPSSYNEQFF
TGTGCTAGTGGTTTCACTAGCGGGCCGAGCTCCTACAATGAGCAGTTCTTC
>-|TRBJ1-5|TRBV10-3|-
CAISESRSQNQPQHF
TGTGCCATCAGTGAGTCGAGGAGCCAAAATCAGCCCCAGCATTTT
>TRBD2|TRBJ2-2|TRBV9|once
CASSVASGSILTGELFF
TGTGCCAGCAGCGTAGCTAGCGGGAGCATTCTAACCGGGGAGCTGTTTTTT
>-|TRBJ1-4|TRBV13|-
CASTVSGANEKLFF
TGTGCCAGCACGGTATCAGGTGCTAATGAAAAACTGTTTTTT
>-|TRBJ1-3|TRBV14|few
CASSQAGSSGNTIYF
TGTGCCAGCAGCCAAGCGGGGAGCTCTGGAAACACCATATATTTT
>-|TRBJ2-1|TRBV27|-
CASSPLPLNEQFF
TGTGCCAGCAGTCCCCTCCCCCTCAATGAGCAGTTCTTC
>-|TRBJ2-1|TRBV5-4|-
CASSSSGSYNEQFF
TGTGCCAGCAGCTCGAGCGGGTCTTACAATGAGCAGTTCTTC
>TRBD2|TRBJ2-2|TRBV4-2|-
CASSLGTSLTGELFF
TGTGCCAGCAGCCTGGGGACTAGTCTAACCGGGGAGCTGTTTTTT
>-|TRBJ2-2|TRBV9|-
CASSAPMRGGTGELFF
TGTGCCAGCAGCGCCCCTATGAGGGGGGGAACCGGGGAGCTGTTTTTT
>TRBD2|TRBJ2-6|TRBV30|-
CASGRAGANVLTF
TGTGCCTCCGGGAGGGCTGGGGCCAACGTCCTGACTTTC
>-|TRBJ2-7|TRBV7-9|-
CATELRLYEQYF
TGTGCCACCGAACTCCGTCTCTACGAGCAGTACTTC
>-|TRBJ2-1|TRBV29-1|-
CSVSRTGIDYNEQFF
TGCAGCGTTTCTAGGACGGGAATAGACTACAATGAGCAGTTCTTC
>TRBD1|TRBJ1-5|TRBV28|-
CASSRTGGGNQPQHF
TGTGCCAGCAGCCGGACAGGGGGCGGCAATCAGCCCCAGCATTTT
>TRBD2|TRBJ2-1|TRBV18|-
CASSPPPRGGRNEQFF
TGTGCCAGCTCACCACCCCCGCGGGGGGGTCGTAATGAGCAGTTCTTC
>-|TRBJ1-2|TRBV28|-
CASSFIQGPRYGYTF
TGTGCCAGCAGTTTTATTCAGGGGCCGAGATATGGCTACACCTTC
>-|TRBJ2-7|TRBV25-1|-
CASSDVVSEQYF
TGTGCCAGCAGTGACGTCGTGAGCGAGCAGTACTTC
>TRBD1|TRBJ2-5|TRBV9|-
CASSVGGGAETQYF
TGTGCCAGCAGCGTAGGAGGGGGCGCAGAGACCCAGTACTTC
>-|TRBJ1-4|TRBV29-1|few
CSVERANERNPFF
TGCAGCGTTGAGAGGGCGAATGAGCGGAACCCGTTTTTT
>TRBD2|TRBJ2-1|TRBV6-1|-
CASSEQAGAYNEQFF
TGTGCCAGCAGTGAACAAGCGGGAGCCTACAATGAGCAGTTCTTC
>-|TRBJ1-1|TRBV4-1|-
CASSHVQGRNTEAFF
TGCGCCAGCAGCCATGTACAGGGCCGGAACACTGAAGCTTTCTTT
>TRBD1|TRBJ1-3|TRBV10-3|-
CAISGTGGVIGNTIYF
TGTGCCATCAGCGGGACAGGGGGCGTTATTGGAAACACCATATATTTT
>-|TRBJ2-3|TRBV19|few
CASSIAGLMGGGRLQDGTDTQYF
TGTGCCAGTAGTATTGCGGGGCTTATGGGGGGAGGACGACTTCAGGACGGCACAGATACGCAGTATTTT